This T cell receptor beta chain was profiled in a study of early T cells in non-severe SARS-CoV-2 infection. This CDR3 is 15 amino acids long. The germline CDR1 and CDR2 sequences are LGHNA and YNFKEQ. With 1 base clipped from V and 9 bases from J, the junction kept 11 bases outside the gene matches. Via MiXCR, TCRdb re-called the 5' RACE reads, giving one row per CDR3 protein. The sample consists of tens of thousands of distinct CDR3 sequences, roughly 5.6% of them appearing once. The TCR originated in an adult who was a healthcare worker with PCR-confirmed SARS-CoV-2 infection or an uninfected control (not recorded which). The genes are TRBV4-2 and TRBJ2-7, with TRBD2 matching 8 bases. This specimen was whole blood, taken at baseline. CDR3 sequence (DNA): TGTGCCAGCAGCCAAGGGGCGGGGGGCAGTTCCGTGCAGTACTTC. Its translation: CASSQGAGGSSVQYF.